A single sample gave rise to the 7 T cell receptor beta chains below, sequenced in a study of blood T cell repertoires in COVID-19. The table came from immunoSEQ multiplex PCR; TCRdb's copy has only in-frame clones and leaves some out. The repertoire consists of around 250,000 clones, with around 86% occurring once and the leading ten covering around 1.6%. What was sequenced was peripheral blood. The receptors stem from a woman aged 60-70 years who had recovered from COVID-19.

J is TRBJ2-7 and V is TRBV7-2; the D gene is possibly TRBD2 (6 bases). This CDR3 contains 16 residues. Trimming stripped 7 bases from V and 3 bases from J, with 22 bases between. CDR1 and CDR2 (germline): SGHTA, FQGNSA. The CDR3 nucleotides are TGTGCCAGCACCTCCCCGGGGGTGACCTCAGGCTACGAGCAGTACTTC. Residues: CASTSPGVTSGYEQYF.

This clone came up once. The chain has TRBV28 and TRBJ2-5, with 7 bases aligning to TRBD2. CDR1 is MDHEN and CDR2 is SYDVKM in the germline V gene. The CDR3 has 15 amino acids. Trimming at V came to 5 bases and at J to 5 bases, leaving 11 bases not matched to a gene. The CDR3 nucleotides are TGTGCCAGCAGTCCTCGGACTAGGGTCGTGGAGACCCAGTACTTC. Protein sequence: CASSPRTRVVETQYF.

This clone has only a few counts. The rearrangement joins TRBV7-9 to TRBJ1-2; 8 positions agree with TRBD1. CDR1 and CDR2 from the germline V gene are SEHNR and FQNEAQ (reference sequence). J lost 6 bases, V lost 5 bases, and 8 bases had no gene match. The CDR3 contains 14 residues. This CDR3 reads CASSQGQASDGYTF. The CDR3 nucleotides read TGTGCCAGCAGCCAGGGACAGGCCTCGGATGGCTACACCTTC.

The chain links TRBV19 to TRBJ2-7; D uncertain. The CDR3 runs 14 residues. Trimming pared 2 bases from V and 4 bases from J, leaving 12 bases between. Germline V gene sequence: CDR1 LNHDA, CDR2 SQIVND (reference sequence). The CDR3 sequence: CASSIRWPGYEQYF. The CDR3 DNA reads as TGTGCCAGTAGTATACGGTGGCCCGGGTACGAGCAGTACTTC.

In nucleotides, the CDR3 is TGTGCCAGCAGCCCAAGCGTGCCCGGGGAGCTGTTTTTT. Protein sequence: CASSPSVPGELFF. The V gene is TRBV7-8, the J gene TRBJ2-2; the D is unclear. Trimming stripped 5 bases from V and 6 bases from J, with 10 bases between. Looked up from germline, CDR1 is SGHVS and CDR2 is FQNEAQ. This CDR3 contains 13 residues.

This clone was counted only a few times. In nucleotides, the CDR3 is TGTGCCAGCAGTTTAAATGGGGCTGAAAAACTGTTTTTT. Translating gives CASSLNGAEKLFF. The chain links TRBV28 to TRBJ1-4; perhaps TRBD1 as D (5 bases). The CDR3 runs 13 residues. Trimming left V 2 bases short and J 7 bases short, with 8 bases between. CDR1 and CDR2 from the germline V gene are MDHEN and SYDVKM.

In this sample, this clone turned up a few times. The gene calls are TRBV3-1 (or the pseudogene TRBV3-2) and TRBJ1-4; D unclear. Trimming cost V 2 bases and J 7 bases, with 17 bases left between them. This CDR3 is 16 amino acids long. Germline CDR1 LGHDT, CDR2 YNNKEL (reference sequence). CDR3 loop: CASSQRSPVFSEKLFF. The CDR3 bases are TGTGCCAGCAGCCAAAGATCCCCAGTGTTCAGTGAAAAACTGTTTTTT.